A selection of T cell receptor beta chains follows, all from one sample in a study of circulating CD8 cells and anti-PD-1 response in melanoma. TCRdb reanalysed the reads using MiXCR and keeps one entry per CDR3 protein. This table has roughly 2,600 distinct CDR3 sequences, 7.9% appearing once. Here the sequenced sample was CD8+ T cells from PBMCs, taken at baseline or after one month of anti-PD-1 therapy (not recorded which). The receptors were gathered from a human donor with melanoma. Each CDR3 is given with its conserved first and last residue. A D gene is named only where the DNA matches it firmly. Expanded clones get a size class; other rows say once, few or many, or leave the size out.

CASSITEYNEQFF | TGTGCCAGTAGTATAACAGAGTACAATGAGCAGTTCTTC | TRBJ2-1 | 13 | TRBV19 | - | medium-sized
CASLLQGTEAFF | TGTGCCAGCTTACTACAGGGCACTGAAGCTTTCTTT | TRBJ1-1 | 12 | TRBV19 | - | -
CASSLGARENQPQHF | TGTGCCAGCAGTTTGGGGGCGCGGGAGAATCAGCCCCAGCATTTT | TRBJ1-5 | 15 | TRBV6-6 | - | medium-sized
CSARDYTDTQYF | TGCAGTGCCCGGGACTACACAGATACGCAGTATTTT | TRBJ2-3 | 12 | TRBV20-1 | TRBD2 | few
CASSYYGGANNEQFF | TGTGCCAGCAGTTACTATGGGGGGGCTAACAATGAGCAGTTCTTC | TRBJ2-1 | 15 | TRBV6-6 | - | -
CASSLYAADHEQYF | TGTGCCAGCAGCTTATACGCCGCTGACCACGAGCAGTACTTC | TRBJ2-7 | 14 | TRBV7-2 | - | medium-sized
CASSFGGNGETQYF | TGTGCCAGCAGTTTTGGGGGGAATGGGGAGACCCAGTACTTC | TRBJ2-5 | 14 | TRBV27 | - | medium-sized
CSVSGGGQGYTF | TGCAGCGTTTCTGGAGGGGGACAAGGCTACACCTTC | TRBJ1-2 | 12 | TRBV29-1 | - | medium-sized
CSARDGPVEGQFF | TGCAGTGCTAGAGATGGGCCAGTAGAAGGGCAGTTCTTC | TRBJ2-1 | 13 | TRBV20-1 | - | medium-sized
CASSFLSDSRTDTQYF | TGTGCCAGCAGTTTTCTTTCGGACTCCCGCACAGATACGCAGTATTTT | TRBJ2-3 | 16 | TRBV28 | - | medium-sized
CASSQDRGTGGNEQYF | TGCGCCAGCAGCCAAGATCGGGGAACAGGGGGCAACGAGCAGTACTTC | TRBJ2-7 | 16 | TRBV4-1 | TRBD1 | medium-sized
CASSSLGGVLGGYTF | TGTGCCAGCAGTTCGTTGGGAGGGGTTCTGGGCGGCTACACCTTC | TRBJ1-2 | 15 | TRBV27 | - | medium-sized
CASSSHQGATYEQYF | TGTGCCAGCAGTTCACATCAGGGGGCGACCTACGAGCAGTACTTC | TRBJ2-7 | 15 | TRBV28 | TRBD1 | medium-sized
CASSQLRQGSFYEQYF | TGTGCCAGCAGCCAATTAAGGCAGGGGAGTTTCTACGAGCAGTACTTC | TRBJ2-7 | 16 | TRBV16 | - | medium-sized
CASSIGSNQPQHF | TGTGCCAGCAGCATCGGTAGCAATCAGCCCCAGCATTTT | TRBJ1-5 | 13 | TRBV21-1 | - | medium-sized
CAISDAGTGGAWVEETQYF | TGTGCCATCAGTGACGCCGGGACAGGGGGCGCTTGGGTGGAAGAGACCCAGTACTTC | TRBJ2-5 | 19 | TRBV10-3 | TRBD1 | few
CASSAVGAGVYNEQFF | TGTGCCAGTAGTGCCGTGGGGGCGGGGGTTTACAATGAGCAGTTCTTC | TRBJ2-1 | 16 | TRBV19 | - | medium-sized
CASSSDPDREGEQYF | TGTGCCAGCAGCTCCGATCCCGACAGGGAGGGCGAGCAGTACTTC | TRBJ2-7 | 15 | TRBV7-6 | - | -
CASSYRGNSYEQYF | TGTGCCAGCAGCTATCGGGGGAACTCCTACGAGCAGTACTTC | TRBJ2-7 | 14 | TRBV5-4 | - | medium-sized
CASSLARDGNSPLHF | TGTGCCAGCAGTTTGGCCAGGGATGGTAATTCACCCCTCCACTTT | TRBJ1-6 | 15 | TRBV28 | - | medium-sized
CASRRGSTNEKLFF | TGTGCCAGCAGGCGCGGCAGCACTAATGAAAAACTGTTTTTT | TRBJ1-4 | 14 | TRBV28 | - | medium-sized
CASRDTSNTGELFF | TGTGCCAGCAGGGACACCTCGAACACCGGGGAGCTGTTTTTT | TRBJ2-2 | 14 | TRBV19 | - | medium-sized
CASVGESGSYEQYF | TGTGCCAGCGTCGGGGAATCGGGGTCCTACGAGCAGTACTTC | TRBJ2-7 | 14 | TRBV27 | - | medium-sized
CASSPGPTYEQYF | TGTGCCAGCAGCCCTGGACCAACCTACGAGCAGTACTTC | TRBJ2-7 | 13 | TRBV5-6 | - | medium-sized
CASSVRDSYYSNQPQHF | TGTGCCAGCAGTGTCCGGGACAGCTATTATAGCAATCAGCCCCAGCATTTT | TRBJ1-5 | 17 | TRBV25-1 | TRBD1 | medium-sized
CASSPGTFTYNEQFF | TGTGCCAGCAGCCCTGGGACGTTTACCTACAATGAGCAGTTCTTC | TRBJ2-1 | 15 | TRBV28 | - | medium-sized
CASSIGGAEAFF | TGTGCCAGTAGTATTGGGGGGGCTGAAGCTTTCTTT | TRBJ1-1 | 12 | TRBV19 | - | medium-sized
CATQGGSYEQYF | TGTGCCACCCAAGGGGGCTCCTACGAGCAGTACTTC | TRBJ2-7 | 12 | TRBV28 | - | medium-sized
CASSSGGAIEQFF | TGTGCCAGCAGTAGCGGGGGGGCCATTGAGCAGTTCTTC | TRBJ2-1 | 13 | TRBV28 | TRBD2 | medium-sized
CASSSTDYNEQFF | TGTGCCAGCAGCTCGACGGATTACAATGAGCAGTTCTTC | TRBJ2-1 | 13 | TRBV7-2 | - | medium-sized
CASSQDQLAGVYEQYF | TGTGCCAGCAGCCAAGACCAACTAGCGGGAGTTTACGAGCAGTACTTC | TRBJ2-7 | 16 | TRBV4-2 | TRBD2 | medium-sized
CASSLAEAGELFF | TGTGCCAGCAGTCTGGCCGAGGCCGGGGAGCTGTTTTTT | TRBJ2-2 | 13 | TRBV5-5 | - | -
CASSIVGGNYGYTF | TGTGCCAGTAGTATAGTAGGAGGCAACTATGGCTACACCTTC | TRBJ1-2 | 14 | TRBV19 | - | -
CASSIMAYNEQFF | TGTGCCAGTAGTATTATGGCGTACAATGAGCAGTTCTTC | TRBJ2-1 | 13 | TRBV19 | - | medium-sized
CAAGGPHYGYTF | TGTGCGGCCGGGGGGCCTCACTATGGCTACACCTTC | TRBJ1-2 | 12 | TRBV19 | - | medium-sized